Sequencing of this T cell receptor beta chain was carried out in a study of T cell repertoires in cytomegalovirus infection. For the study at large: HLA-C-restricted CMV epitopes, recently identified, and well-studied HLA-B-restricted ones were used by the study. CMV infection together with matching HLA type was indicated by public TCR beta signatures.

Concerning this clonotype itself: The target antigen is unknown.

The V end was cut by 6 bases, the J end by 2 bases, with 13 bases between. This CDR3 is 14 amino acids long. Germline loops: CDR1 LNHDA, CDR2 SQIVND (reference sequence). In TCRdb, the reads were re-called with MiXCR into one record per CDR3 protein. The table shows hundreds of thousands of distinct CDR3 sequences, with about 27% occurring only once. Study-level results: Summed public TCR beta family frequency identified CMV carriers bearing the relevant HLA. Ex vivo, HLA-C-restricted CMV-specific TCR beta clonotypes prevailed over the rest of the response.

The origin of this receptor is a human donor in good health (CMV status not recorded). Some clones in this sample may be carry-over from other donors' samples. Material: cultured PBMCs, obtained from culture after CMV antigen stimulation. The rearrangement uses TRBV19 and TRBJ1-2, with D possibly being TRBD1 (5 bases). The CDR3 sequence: CASRMVGRNYGYTF. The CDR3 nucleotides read TGTGCCAGTAGGATGGTGGGGCGGAACTATGGCTACACCTTC.